The 21 T cell receptor beta chains presented below share a single source sample, sequenced in a study of blood T cell repertoires in COVID-19. TCRdb keeps only in-frame clones here, not all; method: immunoSEQ multiplex PCR. This sample has around 300,000 clones, with 70% to 90% found just once. The material sequenced was peripheral blood. These receptors all stem from a woman under 40 who had recovered from COVID-19.

The chain employs TRBV19 and TRBJ2-1; D not certain. Germline CDR1 and CDR2: LNHDA and SQIVND (reference sequence). The V end lost 3 bases, the J end lost 7 bases, and 7 bases lay between the germline ends. The CDR3 contains 12 residues. Written as DNA, the CDR3 is TGTGCCAGTAGTATGTCTAGGAATGAGCAGTTCTTC. Translating it yields CASSMSRNEQFF.

The chain combines TRBV19 with TRBJ1-2; 8 positions agree with TRBD1. CDR3 length: 16 amino acids. Germline V gene sequence: CDR1 LNHDA, CDR2 SQIVND (reference sequence). With V trimmed by 0 bases and J by 4 bases, 7 bases remained unmatched. The CDR3, as DNA: TGTGCCAGTAGTATAGACCCGACAGGGGAAAGCTATGGCTACACCTTC. This sequence encodes CASSIDPTGESYGYTF.

This chain connects TRBV11-3 to TRBJ2-1; perhaps TRBD2 as D (6 bases). Germline loops: CDR1 SGHNT, CDR2 YENEEA. Trimming removed 5 bases from V and 8 bases from J, with 16 bases in between. This CDR3 spans 14 amino acids. This CDR3 reads CASSVGRSDDEQFF. The CDR3 bases are TGTGCCAGCAGCGTGGGGAGGTCGGACGATGAGCAGTTCTTC.

The chain uses TRBV5-6 and TRBJ1-4; no reliable D call. The CDR3 contains 14 residues. With 5 bases removed from V and 7 bases from J, the gap between germline ends came to 15 bases. Germline CDR1 and CDR2: SGHDT and YYEEEE. The CDR3 protein is CASSPGLEPEKLFF. The CDR3 bases are TGTGCCAGCAGTCCCGGCCTAGAGCCTGAAAAACTGTTTTTT.

This chain connects TRBV29-1 to TRBJ2-1; a weak D match, TRBD2 (6 bases). CDR3 length: 14 amino acids. Germline V gives CDR1 SQVTM, CDR2 ANQGSEA. Trimming stripped 4 bases from V and 0 bases from J, with 10 bases between. The CDR3, as DNA: TGCAGCGTTGGGCGGGGTAGCTCCTACAATGAGCAGTTCTTC. It translates to CSVGRGSSYNEQFF.

This clone was seen a handful of times. The chain joins TRBV5-1 to TRBJ2-1; 8 bases are a match to TRBD2. The CDR3 loop spans 14 amino acids. Per germline, CDR1 SGHRS and CDR2 YFSETQ. J gave up 7 bases and V 6 bases, and 9 bases lay outside the gene matches. For the CDR3, the DNA is TGCGCCAGCACGTCGTCGGGGGGGTATAATGAGCAGTTCTTC. Its protein is CASTSSGGYNEQFF.

This chain connects TRBV19 to TRBJ2-7; D is ambiguous. The CDR3 is 12 residues long. V was shortened by 6 bases and J by 7 bases, with 13 bases between the two germline ends. Germline values: CDR1 LNHDA, CDR2 SQIVND (reference sequence). CDR3 protein: CASSGGIYEQYF. As DNA, the CDR3 is TGTGCCAGTAGCGGCGGCATTTATGAGCAGTACTTC.

V is TRBV10-2 and J is TRBJ2-2, with D tentatively TRBD2 (6 bases). The CDR3 has 15 amino acids. Trimming removed 3 bases at V and 7 bases at J, with 15 bases between. CDR1 and CDR2 (germline): WSHSY, SAAADI. Here the CDR3 DNA reads TGCGCCAGCAGTGATTGGAGGGCGCCTGGCGGGGAGCTGTTTTTT. Translating it yields CASSDWRAPGGELFF.

The J gene is TRBJ2-5, the V gene TRBV18; TRBD1 matches 10 bases. This CDR3 is built from 18 residues. V lost 1 base and J lost 5; bases outside the gene matches: 13. Germline V gives CDR1 KGHSH, CDR2 LQKENI. The CDR3 coding sequence is TGTGCCAGCTCACCACGACCGGGACAGGGGTTTATTGGCGAGACCCAGTACTTC. Its translation: CASSPRPGQGFIGETQYF. Complete variable domain (other parts from reference TRBV18 and TRBJ2-5): NAGVMQNPRHLVRRRGQEARLRCSPMKGHSHVYWYRQLPEEGLKFMVYLQKENIIDESGMPKERFSAEFPKEGPSILRIQQVVRGDSAAYFCASSPRPGQGFIGETQYFGPGTRLLVL.

This chain uses TRBV24-1 with TRBJ1-1, with TRBD1 matching 7 bases. With 7 bases clipped from V and 1 base from J, the junction kept 2 bases outside the gene matches. The length of the CDR3 is 13 residues. Germline CDR1 KGHDR, CDR2 SFDVKD. CDR3: CATRGQENTEAFF. The CDR3 nucleotides read TGTGCCACCAGAGGACAGGAGAACACTGAAGCTTTCTTT.

This clone was seen just once. The chain recombines TRBV11-2 with TRBJ2-1; D possibly corresponds to TRBD1 (6 bases). Per germline, CDR1 SGHAT and CDR2 FQNNGV. The CDR3 is 14 residues long. Deletions cut 1 base from V and 6 bases from J, with 10 bases between. The CDR3 DNA reads TGTGCCAGCAGCTTAGTCCTCAGGGGCAATGAGCAGTTCTTC. Its translation: CASSLVLRGNEQFF. The variable domain in full, completed from reference TRBV11-2 and TRBJ2-1, reads EAGVAQSPRYKIIEKRQSVAFWCNPISGHATLYWYQQILGQGPKLLIQFQNNGVVDDSQLPKDRFSAERLKGVDSTLKIQPAKLEDSAVYLCASSLVLRGNEQFFGPGTRLTVL.

V gene TRBV28 combines with J gene TRBJ2-1, with 8 bases matching TRBD2. V was clipped by 6 bases and J by 0 bases; unmatched bases: 7. There are 16 residues in the CDR3. Germline CDR1 is MDHEN and CDR2 is SYDVKM. CDR3 amino acids: CASSRGGAGSYNEQFF. Here the CDR3 DNA reads TGTGCCAGCAGCCGGGGGGGGGCAGGCTCCTACAATGAGCAGTTCTTC.

The chain combines TRBV28 with TRBJ2-1, with 10 bases identical to TRBD1. V shed 5 bases, J shed 6 bases, and the junction held 4 bases outside the gene matches. CDR3 length: 14 amino acids. In germline, CDR1 is MDHEN, CDR2 SYDVKM. CDR3 DNA sequence: TGTGCCAGCAGTCTAGGGACAGGGGTCAATGAGCAGTTCTTC. It codes for CASSLGTGVNEQFF.

This chain links TRBV6-5 with TRBJ2-1, with 8 nucleotides matching TRBD1. The V gene end was trimmed by 2 bases and the J gene end by 6 bases; junction bases not matched to a gene: 6. The CDR3 contains 15 residues. Germline CDR1 reads MNHEY; CDR2 reads SVGAGI. In DNA form, the CDR3 reads TGTGCCAGCAGTTACGGGACAGGCTTCGGCAATGAGCAGTTCTTC. Translating gives CASSYGTGFGNEQFF.

The chain employs TRBV7-9 and TRBJ2-5; D remains ambiguous. Trimming cost V 11 bases and J 2 bases, with 12 bases left between them. CDR1 and CDR2 (germline): SEHNR, FQNEAQ (reference sequence). The CDR3 totals 12 residues. The CDR3 region is CALRRIQETQYF. The DNA of the CDR3 is TGTGCCTTACGCAGGATACAAGAGACCCAGTACTTC.

The chain couples TRBV19 to TRBJ1-3; 7 bases agree with TRBD1. V dropped 3 bases and J dropped 0; count of bases not matched to a gene: 14. CDR1 and CDR2 from the germline V gene are LNHDA and SQIVND (reference sequence). The CDR3 sequence is 19 residues long. CDR3 in amino acids: CASSMRPQGTRPSGNTIYF. Here the CDR3 DNA reads TGTGCCAGTAGTATGCGCCCACAGGGGACGAGACCCTCTGGAAACACCATATATTTT.

This clone was recorded once. The chain links TRBV5-8 to TRBJ2-1; D is ambiguous. With 4 bases removed from V and 0 bases from J, the gap between germline ends came to 8 bases. This CDR3 region has 14 residues. Germline assignment: CDR1 SGHTS and CDR2 YDEGEE. The CDR3 DNA is TGTGCCAGCAGCCTCCGTAGCTCCTACAATGAGCAGTTCTTC. As protein: CASSLRSSYNEQFF.

This chain links TRBV6-6 with TRBJ1-4; D not certain. The CDR3 loop spans 14 amino acids. Trimming shortened V by 0 bases and J by 8 bases, and 10 bases separated the two germline ends. Germline V gives CDR1 MNHNY, CDR2 SVGAGI (reference sequence). Here the CDR3 DNA reads TGTGCCAGCAGTTACTCGAGGCGAGGGGAAAAACTGTTTTTT. Its protein is CASSYSRRGEKLFF.

The V and J genes are TRBV7-2 and TRBJ1-5; D is perhaps TRBD1 (5 bases). Germline values: CDR1 SGHTA, CDR2 FQGNSA. With 5 bases removed from V and 2 bases from J, the gap between germline ends came to 13 bases. This CDR3 contains 15 residues. CDR3 residues: CASSPAGGGNQPQHF. The CDR3 bases are TGTGCCAGCAGCCCAGCAGGAGGGGGCAATCAGCCCCAGCATTTT.

The chain couples TRBV4-1 to TRBJ2-3; D unresolved. CDR1 is MGHRA, CDR2 YSYEKL, per germline. The V end was cut by 1 base, the J end by 2 bases, with 31 bases between. The CDR3 is 22 residues long. The CDR3 loop reads CASSQGWSGISILLLLTDTQYF. The CDR3 bases are TGCGCCAGCAGCCAAGGTTGGTCGGGTATCTCGATCCTACTCCTTCTCACAGATACGCAGTATTTT.

As to this clone: Being one base from a much bigger clone, this may be a read error. V gene TRBV5-1 combines with J gene TRBJ1-1, with TRBD1 identical over 8 bases. CDR1 is SGHRS, CDR2 YFSETQ, per germline. V was pared by 6 bases and J by 1 base, with 5 bases of the junction left unmatched. This CDR3 is built from 14 residues. Here the CDR3 reads CASNPGTGNTEAFF. The DNA of the CDR3 is TGCGCCAGCAACCCCGGGACAGGGAACACTGAAGCTTTCTTT.